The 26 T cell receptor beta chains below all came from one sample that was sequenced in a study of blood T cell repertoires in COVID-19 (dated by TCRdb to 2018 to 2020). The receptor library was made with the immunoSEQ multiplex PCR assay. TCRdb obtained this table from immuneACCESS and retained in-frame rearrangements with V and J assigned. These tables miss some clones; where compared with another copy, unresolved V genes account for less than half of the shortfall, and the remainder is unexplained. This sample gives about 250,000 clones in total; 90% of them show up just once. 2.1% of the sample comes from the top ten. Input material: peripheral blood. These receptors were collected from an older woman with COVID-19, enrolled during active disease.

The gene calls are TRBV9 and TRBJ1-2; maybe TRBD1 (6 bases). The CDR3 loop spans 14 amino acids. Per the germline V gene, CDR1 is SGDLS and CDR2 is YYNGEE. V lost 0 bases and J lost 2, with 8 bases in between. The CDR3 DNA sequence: TGTGCCAGCAGCGTAGCACAGGGCAACTATGGCTACACCTTC. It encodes CASSVAQGNYGYTF.

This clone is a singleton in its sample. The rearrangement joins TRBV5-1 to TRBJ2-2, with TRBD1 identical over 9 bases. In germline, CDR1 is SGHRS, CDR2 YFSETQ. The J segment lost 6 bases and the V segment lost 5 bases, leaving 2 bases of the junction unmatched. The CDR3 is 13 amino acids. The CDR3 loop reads CASRGQGAGELFF. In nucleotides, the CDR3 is TGCGCCAGCAGGGGACAGGGCGCCGGGGAGCTGTTTTTT.

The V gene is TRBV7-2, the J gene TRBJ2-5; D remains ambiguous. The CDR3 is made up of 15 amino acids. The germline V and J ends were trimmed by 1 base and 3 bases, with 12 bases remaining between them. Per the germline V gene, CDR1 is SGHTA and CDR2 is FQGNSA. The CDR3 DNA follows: TGTGCCAGCAGCTTAGTAGCCGCAACCGAAGAGACCCAGTACTTC. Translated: CASSLVAATEETQYF. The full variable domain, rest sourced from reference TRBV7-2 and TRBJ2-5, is GAGVSQSPSNKVTEKGKDVELRCDPISGHTALYWYRQSLGQGLEFLIYFQGNSAPDKSGLPSDRFSAERTGGSVSTLTIQRTQQEDSAVYLCASSLVAATEETQYFGPGTRLLVL.

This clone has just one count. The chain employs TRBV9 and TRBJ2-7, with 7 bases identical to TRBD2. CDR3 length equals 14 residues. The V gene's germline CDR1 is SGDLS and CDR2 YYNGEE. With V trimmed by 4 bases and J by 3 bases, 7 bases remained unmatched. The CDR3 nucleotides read TGTGCCAGCAGCCCCGGGACTAACTACTACGAGCAGTACTTC. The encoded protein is CASSPGTNYYEQYF.

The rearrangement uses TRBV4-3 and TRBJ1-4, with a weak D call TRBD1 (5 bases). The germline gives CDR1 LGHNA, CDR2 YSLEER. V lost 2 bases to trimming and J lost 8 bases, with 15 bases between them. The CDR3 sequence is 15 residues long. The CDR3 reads CASSQSPQGREKLFF. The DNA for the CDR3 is TGCGCCAGCAGCCAAAGTCCGCAGGGAAGGGAAAAACTGTTTTTT.

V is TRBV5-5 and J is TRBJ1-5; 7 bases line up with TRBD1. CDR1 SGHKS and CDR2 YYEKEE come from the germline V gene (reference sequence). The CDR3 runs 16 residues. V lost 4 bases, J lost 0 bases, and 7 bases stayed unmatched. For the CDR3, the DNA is TGTGCCAGCAGCCCCAGGGACAGATTTAGCAATCAGCCCCAGCATTTT. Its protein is CASSPRDRFSNQPQHF.

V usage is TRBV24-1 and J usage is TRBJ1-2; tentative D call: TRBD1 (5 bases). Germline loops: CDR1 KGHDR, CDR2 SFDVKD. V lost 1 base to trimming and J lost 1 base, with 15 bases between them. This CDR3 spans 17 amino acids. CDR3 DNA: TGTGCCACCAGTGATTTAATCAGGGTTCCTTTTAACTATGGCTACACCTTC. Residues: CATSDLIRVPFNYGYTF.

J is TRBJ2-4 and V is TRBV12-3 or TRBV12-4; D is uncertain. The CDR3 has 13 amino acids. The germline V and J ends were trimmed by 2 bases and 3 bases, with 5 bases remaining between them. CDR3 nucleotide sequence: TGTGCCAGCAGTTTAACGGGCAAAAACATTCAGTACTTC. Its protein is CASSLTGKNIQYF.

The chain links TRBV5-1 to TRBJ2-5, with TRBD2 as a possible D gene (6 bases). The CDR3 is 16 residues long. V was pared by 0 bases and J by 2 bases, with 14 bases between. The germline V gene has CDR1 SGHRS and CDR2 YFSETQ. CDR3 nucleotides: TGCGCCAGCAGCTTGGGGATGGGGGGTAGGCAAGAGACCCAGTACTTC. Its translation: CASSLGMGGRQETQYF.

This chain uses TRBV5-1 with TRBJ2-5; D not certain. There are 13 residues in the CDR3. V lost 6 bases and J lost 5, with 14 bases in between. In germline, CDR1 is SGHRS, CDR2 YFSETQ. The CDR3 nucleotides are TGCGCCAGCACGACTGCGGTAATGGAGACCCAGTACTTC. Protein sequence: CASTTAVMETQYF.

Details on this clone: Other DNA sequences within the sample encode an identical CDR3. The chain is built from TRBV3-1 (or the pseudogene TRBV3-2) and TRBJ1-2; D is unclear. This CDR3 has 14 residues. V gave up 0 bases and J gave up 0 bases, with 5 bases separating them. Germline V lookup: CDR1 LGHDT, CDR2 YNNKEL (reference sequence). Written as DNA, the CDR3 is TGTGCCAGCAGCCAAGATGCAGCTAACTATGGCTACACCTTC. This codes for CASSQDAANYGYTF.

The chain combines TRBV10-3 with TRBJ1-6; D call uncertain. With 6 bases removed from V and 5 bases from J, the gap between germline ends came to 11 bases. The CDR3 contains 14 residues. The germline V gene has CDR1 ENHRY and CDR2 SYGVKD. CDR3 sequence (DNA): TGTGCCATCAGATTCCGGGAGGATAATTCACCCCTCCACTTT. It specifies CAIRFREDNSPLHF.

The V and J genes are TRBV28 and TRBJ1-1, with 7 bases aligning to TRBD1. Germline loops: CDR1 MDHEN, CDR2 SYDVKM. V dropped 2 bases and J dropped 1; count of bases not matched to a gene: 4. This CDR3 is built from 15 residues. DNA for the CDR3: TGTGCCAGCAGTTTAGCGGGACAGTGGAACACTGAAGCTTTCTTT. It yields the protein CASSLAGQWNTEAFF.

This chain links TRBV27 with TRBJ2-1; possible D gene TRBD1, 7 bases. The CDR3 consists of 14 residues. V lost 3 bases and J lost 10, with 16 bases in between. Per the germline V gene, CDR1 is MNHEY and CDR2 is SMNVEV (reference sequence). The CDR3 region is CASSFGGRDREQFF. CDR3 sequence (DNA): TGTGCCAGCAGTTTCGGGGGCCGGGACAGAGAGCAGTTCTTC.

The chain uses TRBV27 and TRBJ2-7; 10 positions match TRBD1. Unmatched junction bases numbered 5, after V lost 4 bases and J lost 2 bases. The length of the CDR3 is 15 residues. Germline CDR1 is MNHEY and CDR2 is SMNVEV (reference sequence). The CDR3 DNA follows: TGTGCCAGCAGTTCATGGACAGGGGGGACCTACGAGCAGTACTTC. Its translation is CASSSWTGGTYEQYF.

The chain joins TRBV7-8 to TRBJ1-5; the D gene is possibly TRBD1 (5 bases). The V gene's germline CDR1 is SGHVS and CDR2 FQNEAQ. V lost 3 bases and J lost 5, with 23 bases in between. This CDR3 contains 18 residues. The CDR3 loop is CASSFIQANPQGYQPQHF. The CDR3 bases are TGTGCCAGCAGCTTTATTCAAGCCAACCCGCAGGGATATCAGCCCCAGCATTTT. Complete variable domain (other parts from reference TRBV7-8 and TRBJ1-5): GAGVSQSPRYKVAKRGQDVALRCDPISGHVSLFWYQQALGQGPEFLTYFQNEAQLDKSGLPSDRFFAERPEGSVSTLKIQRTQQEDSAVYLCASSFIQANPQGYQPQHFGDGTRLSIL.

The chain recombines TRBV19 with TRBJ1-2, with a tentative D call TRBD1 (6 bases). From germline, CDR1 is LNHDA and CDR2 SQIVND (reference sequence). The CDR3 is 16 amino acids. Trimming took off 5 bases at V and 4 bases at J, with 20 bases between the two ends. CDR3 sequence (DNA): TGTGCCAGTAGTTTAGGGACATCCCGCAGGGGCTATGGCTACACCTTC. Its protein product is CASSLGTSRRGYGYTF.

CDR3 sequence: CASTTGGWNTEAFF. As DNA, the CDR3 is TGTGCCAGCACCACGGGGGGTTGGAACACTGAAGCTTTCTTT. The chain joins TRBV6-5 to TRBJ1-1, with a tentative D call TRBD1 (5 bases). Germline CDR1 is MNHEY and CDR2 is SVGAGI. The CDR3 is 14 amino acids. V was pared by 7 bases and J by 1 base, with 13 bases between.

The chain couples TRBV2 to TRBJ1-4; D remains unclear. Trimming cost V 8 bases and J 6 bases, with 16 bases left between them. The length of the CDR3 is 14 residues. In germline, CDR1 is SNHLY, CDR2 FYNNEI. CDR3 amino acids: CASSVVGRDEKLFF. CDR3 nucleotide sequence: TGTGCCAGCTCAGTGGTTGGGAGGGATGAAAAACTGTTTTTT.

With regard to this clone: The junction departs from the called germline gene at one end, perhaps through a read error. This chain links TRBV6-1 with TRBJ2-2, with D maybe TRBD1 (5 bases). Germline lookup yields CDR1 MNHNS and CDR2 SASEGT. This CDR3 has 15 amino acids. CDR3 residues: CASSEPRRGTRELFF. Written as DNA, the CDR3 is TGTGCCAGCAGTGAACCTAGAAGGGGCACCAGGGAGCTGTTTTTT.

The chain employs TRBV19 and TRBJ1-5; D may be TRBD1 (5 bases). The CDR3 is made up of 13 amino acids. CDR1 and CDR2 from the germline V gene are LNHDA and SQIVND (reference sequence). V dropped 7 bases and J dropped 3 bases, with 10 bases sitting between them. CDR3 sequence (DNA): TGTGCCAGTATCGACAGCTACAATCAGCCCCAGCATTTT. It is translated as CASIDSYNQPQHF.

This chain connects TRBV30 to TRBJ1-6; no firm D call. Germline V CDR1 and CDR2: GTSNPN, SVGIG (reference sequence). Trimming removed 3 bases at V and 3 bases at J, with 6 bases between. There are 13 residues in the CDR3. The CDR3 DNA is TGTGCCTGGAGGGGAGGCTATAATTCACCCCTCCACTTT. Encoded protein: CAWRGGYNSPLHF.

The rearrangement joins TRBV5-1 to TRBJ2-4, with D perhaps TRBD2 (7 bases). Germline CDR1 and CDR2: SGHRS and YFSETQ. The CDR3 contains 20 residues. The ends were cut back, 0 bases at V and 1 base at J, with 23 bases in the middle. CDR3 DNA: TGCGCCAGCAGCTTGGGCCACTTTAGGGGGGGCCTTCTTGCCAAAAACATTCAGTACTTC. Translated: CASSLGHFRGGLLAKNIQYF.

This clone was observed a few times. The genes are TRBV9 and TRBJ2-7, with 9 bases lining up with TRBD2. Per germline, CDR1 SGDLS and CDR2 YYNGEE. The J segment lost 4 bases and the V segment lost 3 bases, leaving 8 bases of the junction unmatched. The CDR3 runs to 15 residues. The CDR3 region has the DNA TGTGCCAGCAGCGCCGGACTAGCGTCAGCTTACGAGCAGTACTTC. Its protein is CASSAGLASAYEQYF.

DNA for the CDR3: TGTGCCTGGAGCCCACCCTACCCGGGACAGATTAATTCACCCCTCCACTTT. It specifies CAWSPPYPGQINSPLHF. The chain employs TRBV30 and TRBJ1-6; 7 bases align to TRBD1. Trimming at V came to 3 bases and at J to 6 bases, leaving 14 bases not matched to a gene. The CDR3 is made up of 17 amino acids. The germline V gene has CDR1 GTSNPN and CDR2 SVGIG (reference sequence).

The CDR3 coding sequence is TGTGCCAGCAGCGCAACAGGGGACACCTCTGGAAACACCATATATTTT. Amino acids: CASSATGDTSGNTIYF. This sequence joins TRBV9 and TRBJ1-3, with TRBD1 matching 7 bases. This CDR3 has 16 amino acids. Germline CDR1 reads SGDLS; CDR2 reads YYNGEE. J gave up 0 bases and V 3 bases, and 6 bases lay outside the gene matches.